One and the same sample provided the 27 T cell receptor beta chains below, sequenced in a study of control samples from healthy donors and cancer patients. Clones were sequenced by immunoSEQ multiplex PCR, and TCRdb holds only the in-frame ones, with some missing. The table has about 120,000 clones, over 85% seen once. The source material was blood. These receptors were collected from a man younger than 35 in good health.

The chain has TRBV4-1 and TRBJ2-3; D assignment may be TRBD1 or TRBD2 (7 bases each). The CDR3 contains 17 residues. The V end lost 1 base, the J end lost 0 bases, and 14 bases lay between the germline ends. Germline V gives CDR1 MGHRA, CDR2 YSYEKL. The CDR3 loop reads CASSQAPGGGSTDTQYF. The CDR3 DNA is TGCGCCAGCAGCCAAGCTCCAGGGGGGGGAAGCACAGATACGCAGTATTTT.

The chain carries TRBV7-2 and TRBJ2-7; 10 bases align to TRBD2. The V segment lost 2 bases and the J segment 7 bases; nucleotides outside the gene matches: 8. CDR3 length: 15 amino acids. The germline gives CDR1 SGHTA, CDR2 FQGNSA. This CDR3 reads CASSLLQRGGREQYF. In DNA, the CDR3 is TGTGCCAGCAGCTTACTCCAGCGGGGGGGCCGGGAGCAGTACTTC.

This chain connects TRBV20-1 to TRBJ2-3, with TRBD2 matching 9 bases. Trimming removed 3 bases from V and 2 bases from J; junction bases left unmatched: 3. This CDR3 comprises 14 residues. The germline V gene encodes CDR1 DFQATT and CDR2 SNEGSKA (reference sequence). The CDR3 is CSASAGGDTDTQYF. Written as DNA, the CDR3 is TGCAGTGCTAGTGCGGGGGGGGACACAGATACGCAGTATTTT.

The table lists this clone with a count of one. The chain combines TRBV3-1 (or the pseudogene TRBV3-2) with TRBJ2-2; D remains unclear. V gave up 3 bases and J gave up 2 bases, with 7 bases separating them. Germline V lookup: CDR1 LGHDT, CDR2 YNNKEL (reference sequence). The CDR3 is made up of 14 amino acids. CDR3 region: CASSQGFNTGELFF. CDR3 sequence (DNA): TGTGCCAGCAGCCAGGGGTTCAACACCGGGGAGCTGTTTTTT.

This sequence joins TRBV2 and TRBJ2-6; D may match TRBD1 or TRBD2 (5 bases each). The germline gives CDR1 SNHLY, CDR2 FYNNEI. There are 17 residues in the CDR3. The V end was cut by 3 bases, the J end by 2 bases, with 14 bases between. CDR3 loop: CASSDWGNPTGANVLTF. CDR3 DNA: TGTGCCAGCAGTGACTGGGGGAACCCGACTGGGGCCAACGTCCTGACTTTC.

The chain links TRBV15 to TRBJ2-5; D possibly uses TRBD1 or TRBD2 (5 bases each). CDR1 is LNHNV, CDR2 YYDKDF, per germline (reference sequence). V lost 1 base and J lost 4, with 13 bases in between. CDR3 length: 15 amino acids. The CDR3 region is CATSRGGRHLETQYF. The DNA for the CDR3 is TGTGCCACCAGCAGAGGGGGACGGCACTTAGAGACCCAGTACTTC.

This rearrangement joins TRBV5-4 to TRBJ1-4; 8 bases are shared with TRBD1. V lost 2 bases, J lost 6 bases, and 6 bases stayed unmatched. This CDR3 comprises 15 residues. Looked up from germline, CDR1 is SGHNT and CDR2 is YYREEE (reference sequence). CDR3 residues: CASSLAGGADEKLFF. The DNA for the CDR3 is TGTGCCAGCAGCTTAGCAGGGGGCGCCGATGAAAAACTGTTTTTT.

The chain couples TRBV23-1 to TRBJ1-6; D is perhaps TRBD1 (5 bases). TRBV23-1 is an ORF, with its function uncertain. The CDR3 covers 17 residues. The V and J ends lost 2 bases and 16 bases respectively, with 27 bases between them. CDR3 amino acids: CASSQDNCPGHRFHLHF. In DNA form, the CDR3 reads TGCGCCAGCAGTCAAGATAACTGTCCAGGACACCGATTTCATCTCCACTTT.

The chain has TRBV9 and TRBJ1-2; TRBD1 aligns across 8 bases. V lost 4 bases to trimming and J lost 4 bases; unmatched junction nucleotides: 12. Germline V gene sequence: CDR1 SGDLS, CDR2 YYNGEE. CDR3 length: 16 residues. The CDR3 DNA follows: TGTGCCAGCAGCTCGGAGGACAGGGTGTTTGGCTATGGCTACACCTTC. Its translation is CASSSEDRVFGYGYTF. Variable domain in full (rest from reference TRBV9 and TRBJ1-2): DSGVTQTPKHLITATGQRVTLRCSPRSGDLSVYWYQQSLDQGLQFLIQYYNGEERAKGNILERFSAQQFPDLHSELNLSSLELGDSALYFCASSSEDRVFGYGYTFGSGTRLTVV.

The gene calls are TRBV6-5 and TRBJ2-3; weak D call: TRBD1 (5 bases). V was cut by 4 bases and J by 3 bases, with 8 bases left in between. Germline V gives CDR1 MNHEY, CDR2 SVGAGI. This CDR3 spans 13 amino acids. The CDR3 loop reads CASSSYRTDTQYF. As DNA, the CDR3 is TGTGCCAGCAGTTCCTACAGGACAGATACGCAGTATTTT.

This chain uses TRBV6-5 with TRBJ1-5; tentative D call: TRBD1 (5 bases). Trimming removed 5 bases from V and 5 bases from J, with 13 bases in between. Germline values: CDR1 MNHEY, CDR2 SVGAGI. The CDR3 is 14 residues long. The CDR3 protein is CASSPGRIDQPQHF. The CDR3 region has the DNA TGTGCCAGCAGTCCGGGACGGATAGATCAGCCCCAGCATTTT.

This clone was detected only once. The rearrangement uses TRBV11-2 and TRBJ2-4; 7 bases fit TRBD1. Germline V gene data show CDR1 as SGHAT and CDR2 as FQNNGV. The CDR3 contains 13 residues. The J segment lost 7 bases and the V segment lost 7 bases, leaving 7 bases of the junction unmatched. The CDR3 nucleotides are TGTGCCAGCAATGAGGGGGCCGCGAACATTCAGTACTTC. Residues: CASNEGAANIQYF.

The CDR3 loop is CASSLDLSRTQYF. The CDR3 nucleotides are TGTGCCAGCAGCTTAGATCTGAGTCGGACGCAGTATTTT. This chain connects TRBV11-2 to TRBJ2-3; unclear D gene. The germline V gene encodes CDR1 SGHAT and CDR2 FQNNGV. The V gene lost 0 bases and the J gene lost 9 bases, with 10 bases spanning the gap. The CDR3 sequence is 13 residues long.

In the case of this clone: The same CDR3 arises from other DNA sequences in this sample as well. This chain links TRBV5-1 with TRBJ2-5, with D maybe TRBD2 (5 bases). The CDR3 consists of 14 residues. Germline assignment: CDR1 SGHRS and CDR2 YFSETQ. Between the trimmed V and J ends, which lost 0 bases and 2 bases, there was a span of 8 bases. In DNA form, the CDR3 reads TGCGCCAGCAGCTTGGCCGGGGTGCAAGAGACCCAGTACTTC. It codes for CASSLAGVQETQYF. The full variable domain, with the rest looked up from reference TRBV5-1 and TRBJ2-5, is KAGVTQTPRYLIKTRGQQVTLSCSPISGHRSVSWYQQTPGQGLQFLFEYFSETQRNKGNFPGRFSGRQFSNSRSEMNVSTLELGDSALYLCASSLAGVQETQYFGPGTRLLVL.

V usage is TRBV6-4 and J usage is TRBJ2-3; 9 positions agree with TRBD1. Germline CDR1 reads MRHNA; CDR2 reads SNTAGT. V shed 4 bases, J shed 1 base, and the junction held 3 bases outside the gene matches. The CDR3 length is 15 residues. The CDR3 reads CASSVTGGGTDTQYF. The CDR3 DNA reads as TGTGCCAGCAGTGTTACAGGGGGCGGCACAGATACGCAGTATTTT.

The V call is TRBV6-1, the J call TRBJ1-2; a weak D match, TRBD1 (5 bases). Germline V gene sequence: CDR1 MNHNS, CDR2 SASEGT. The CDR3 runs 15 residues. Between the trimmed V and J ends, which lost 2 bases and 8 bases, there was a span of 18 bases. CDR3 amino acids: CASSEPDRRGRGYTF. Written as DNA, the CDR3 is TGTGCCAGCAGTGAACCAGACAGAAGAGGGCGAGGCTACACCTTC.

The V and J genes are TRBV4-1 and TRBJ2-7; tentatively, D is TRBD2 (5 bases). The V gene lost 1 base and the J gene lost 0 bases, with 7 bases spanning the gap. This CDR3 region has 14 residues. CDR1 is MGHRA, CDR2 YSYEKL, per germline. CDR3 in DNA: TGCGCCAGCAGCCAAGTGGCGGGCTCCTACGAGCAGTACTTC. Encoded protein: CASSQVAGSYEQYF.

This clone was found a few times. The chain carries TRBV11-2 and TRBJ1-3; 7 bases are shared with TRBD1. CDR1 and CDR2 (germline): SGHAT, FQNNGV. CDR3 length: 16 amino acids. V lost 4 bases, J lost 0 bases, and 6 bases stayed unmatched. The CDR3 sequence is CASSSGQVVSGNTIYF. CDR3 sequence (DNA): TGTGCCAGCAGCTCCGGACAGGTGGTCTCTGGAAACACCATATATTTT.

The chain links TRBV21-1 to TRBJ2-4; the D call TRBD1 from the table was never checked on the DNA. TRBV21-1 is labeled a pseudogene. The CDR3 has 15 amino acids. CDR3 DNA sequence: TGTGCCAGCCCCCGACAGATCGTAGCCAAAAACATTCAGTACTTC. Its translation is CASPRQIVAKNIQYF.

The rearrangement joins TRBV4-2 to TRBJ1-6, with D uncertain. Germline loops: CDR1 LGHNA, CDR2 YNFKEQ. The CDR3 is 15 residues long. V lost 1 base, J lost 3 bases, and 7 bases lay in between. The CDR3 DNA reads as TGTGCCAGCAGCCAAGTCGAAGTCTATAATTCACCCCTCCACTTT. Residues: CASSQVEVYNSPLHF.

This clone was recorded only once. This chain connects TRBV3-1 (or the pseudogene TRBV3-2) to TRBJ2-3; D is perhaps TRBD1 (5 bases). This CDR3 spans 13 amino acids. V lost 3 bases to trimming and J lost 5 bases, with 9 bases between them. The germline CDR1 and CDR2 sequences are LGHDT and YNNKEL (reference sequence). CDR3 amino acids: CASSHRRGDTQYF. Written as DNA, the CDR3 is TGTGCCAGCAGCCATAGAAGGGGAGATACGCAGTATTTT.

This sequence joins TRBV5-1 and TRBJ1-1; 9 bases match TRBD1. The CDR3 runs to 15 residues. The V gene's germline CDR1 is SGHRS and CDR2 YFSETQ. V lost 7 bases to trimming and J lost 6 bases; unmatched junction nucleotides: 13. Here the CDR3 DNA reads TGCGCCAGCTCCCCTCGGGACAGGGACGCCGCTGAAGCTTTCTTT. It yields the protein CASSPRDRDAAEAFF.

The chain has TRBV5-4 and TRBJ2-7, with D perhaps TRBD2 (6 bases). CDR1 and CDR2 from the germline V gene are SGHNT and YYREEE (reference sequence). V lost 3 bases to trimming and J lost 5 bases, with 15 bases between them. The CDR3 extends over 14 amino acids. CDR3 nucleotide sequence: TGTGCCAGCAGCTCCGGGGGTAAAACGAACGAGCAGTACTTC. Residues: CASSSGGKTNEQYF.

V usage is TRBV4-2 and J usage is TRBJ1-5; TRBD1 is a possible D gene (6 bases). V gave up 0 bases and J gave up 3 bases, with 9 bases separating them. This CDR3 has 15 residues. Germline loops: CDR1 LGHNA, CDR2 YNFKEQ. CDR3 sequence: CASSQDGGHNQPQHF. The DNA for the CDR3 is TGTGCCAGCAGCCAAGATGGGGGGCACAATCAGCCCCAGCATTTT.

This clone showed up many times. The chain joins TRBV11-1 to TRBJ2-3; D gene unclear. The CDR3 contains 13 residues. V was shortened by 3 bases and J by 3 bases, with 7 bases between the two germline ends. From germline, CDR1 is SGHAT and CDR2 FQDESV (reference sequence). DNA for the CDR3: TGTGCCAGCAGCTTTGGCTGGACAGATACGCAGTATTTT. It is translated as CASSFGWTDTQYF.

The chain is built from TRBV6-1 and TRBJ1-1; no firm D call. Germline V gene data show CDR1 as MNHNS and CDR2 as SASEGT. CDR3 size: 15 residues. Trimming left V 2 bases short and J 0 bases short, with 10 bases between. CDR3 protein: CASSEFGQVNTEAFF. The CDR3 nucleotides are TGTGCCAGCAGTGAATTCGGGCAGGTGAACACTGAAGCTTTCTTT.

The J gene is TRBJ1-1, the V gene TRBV2; possibly TRBD1 for D (6 bases). CDR3 length: 19 residues. V was clipped by 4 bases and J by 1 base, with 25 bases between them. The germline V gene encodes CDR1 SNHLY and CDR2 FYNNEI. CDR3 in amino acids: CASSVDLGAEAWRNTEAFF. The CDR3 bases are TGTGCCAGCAGTGTCGATCTGGGGGCAGAGGCATGGCGGAACACTGAAGCTTTCTTT.